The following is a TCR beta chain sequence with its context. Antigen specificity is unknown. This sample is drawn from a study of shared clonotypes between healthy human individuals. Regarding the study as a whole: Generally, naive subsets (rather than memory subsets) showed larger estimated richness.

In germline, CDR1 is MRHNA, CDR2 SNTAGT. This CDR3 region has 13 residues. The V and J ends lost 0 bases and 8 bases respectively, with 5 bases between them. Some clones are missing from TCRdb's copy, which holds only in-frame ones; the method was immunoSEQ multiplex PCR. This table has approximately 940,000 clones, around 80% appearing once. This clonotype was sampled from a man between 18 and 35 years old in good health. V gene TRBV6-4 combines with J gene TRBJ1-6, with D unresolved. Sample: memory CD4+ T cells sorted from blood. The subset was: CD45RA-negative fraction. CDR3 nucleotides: TGTGCCAGCAGTGACTCCGGTGATTCACCCCTCCACTTT. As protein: CASSDSGDSPLHF.